A selection of T cell receptor beta chains follows, all from one sample in a study of cytomegalovirus exposure and HLA in healthy donors. Sequenced by immunoSEQ multiplex PCR; TCRdb stores in-frame clones only, minus some. Here the sample spans 130,000 or so clones, approximately 80% being singletons. The sample taken for sequencing was PBMCs. The receptors shown here come from a woman younger than 35 in good health and CMV-seropositive. The CDR3 runs from the conserved cysteine through the conserved F or W. D genes are given only for firm matches. Not all rows give a size; the values are once, few, many and, for expanded clones, a class.

V	size	J	D	CDR3	DNA
TRBV7-9	few	TRBJ2-3	TRBD2	CASSGPGERGTYEDTQYF	TGTGCCAGCAGCGGCCCAGGGGAGCGGGGGACTTATGAGGATACGCAGTATTTT
TRBV25-1	few	TRBJ2-5	TRBD1	CASSPEDRGHETQYF	TGTGCCAGCAGTCCCGAAGACAGGGGGCATGAGACCCAGTACTTC
TRBV19	NA	TRBJ1-6	TRBD1	CASSPRTGENSPLHF	TGTGCCAGTAGTCCTAGGACAGGGGAAAATTCACCCCTCCACTTT
TRBV10-2	NA	TRBJ1-5	TRBD1	CASSGPGQGAKNSNQPQHF	TGCGCCAGCAGTGGCCCCGGGCAGGGGGCGAAGAATAGCAATCAGCCCCAGCATTTT
TRBV11-2	NA	TRBJ2-7	TRBD1	CASSLEGDRAPYEQYF	TGTGCCAGCAGCCTGGAGGGGGACAGGGCGCCTTACGAGCAGTACTTC
TRBV6-5	NA	TRBJ1-2	NA	CASSYGVDYGYTF	TGTGCCAGCAGTTATGGAGTGGACTATGGCTACACCTTC
TRBV4-1	NA	TRBJ2-7	TRBD2	CASSQDPLAGGREQYF	TGCGCCAGCAGCCAAGATCCGCTAGCGGGGGGGCGCGAGCAGTACTTC
TRBV2	NA	TRBJ2-3	TRBD1	CASSGRTGISTDTQYF	TGTGCCAGCAGTGGAAGGACAGGGATTAGCACAGATACGCAGTATTTT
TRBV6-1	NA	TRBJ2-3	TRBD1	CASRQGLVDTQYF	TGTGCCAGCAGACAGGGGTTGGTAGATACGCAGTATTTT
TRBV19	NA	TRBJ2-5	NA	CASSISGKQETQYF	TGTGCCAGTAGTATATCGGGGAAACAAGAGACCCAGTACTTC
TRBV11-2	NA	TRBJ1-4	NA	CASSFQGSNEKLFF	TGTGCCAGCAGCTTCCAGGGGTCTAATGAAAAACTGTTTTTT
TRBV7-9	NA	TRBJ1-1	NA	CASRLTGNTEAFF	TGTGCCAGCAGGTTAACAGGGAACACTGAAGCTTTCTTT
TRBV25-1	NA	TRBJ2-7	TRBD2	CASSEGSGGPYEQYF	TGTGCCAGCAGTGAAGGCAGCGGGGGGCCCTACGAGCAGTACTTC
TRBV25-1	NA	TRBJ2-5	TRBD2	CASPAPWGGQETQYF	TGTGCCAGCCCAGCCCCCTGGGGGGGCCAAGAGACCCAGTACTTC
TRBV7-6	NA	TRBJ2-3	TRBD2	CASSPSGGNTDTQYF	TGTGCCAGCAGCCCCTCCGGGGGGAACACAGATACGCAGTATTTT
TRBV5-1	NA	TRBJ2-7	TRBD2	CASRPSGPTGEQYF	TGCGCCAGCAGACCTAGCGGGCCCACGGGGGAGCAGTACTTC
TRBV19	NA	TRBJ2-1	NA	CASSRTGGDNEQFF	TGTGCCAGTAGCCGCACAGGAGGGGACAATGAGCAGTTCTTC
TRBV11-2	NA	TRBJ2-3	NA	CASSLGWRRGPGTDTQYF	TGTGCCAGCAGCTTAGGCTGGAGGAGGGGTCCGGGTACAGATACGCAGTATTTT
TRBV27	NA	TRBJ2-4	TRBD1	CASSPYRSGQGSKNIQYF	TGTGCCAGCAGCCCTTATCGCAGCGGACAGGGTTCCAAAAACATTCAGTACTTC
TRBV10-3	NA	TRBJ1-6	NA	CAGSGTRDSPLHF	TGTGCCGGGTCCGGGACAAGGGATTCACCCCTCCACTTT
TRBV7-2	NA	TRBJ1-4	NA	CASSQQGNNEKLFF	TGTGCCAGCAGCCAACAGGGAAATAATGAAAAACTGTTTTTT
TRBV6-1	NA	TRBJ2-3	NA	CASSEFRETDTQYF	TGTGCCAGCAGTGAATTTCGGGAGACGGATACGCAGTATTTT
TRBV11-2	few	TRBJ1-2	NA	CASSLDRVSGYTF	TGTGCCAGCAGCTTAGACAGGGTCAGTGGCTACACCTTC
TRBV6-1	NA	TRBJ2-1	TRBD2	CASSESGGDYNEQFF	TGTGCCAGCAGTGAGAGCGGGGGGGACTACAATGAGCAGTTCTTC
TRBV7-9	NA	TRBJ1-1	NA	CASRPKDRLGTEAFF	TGTGCCAGCAGACCTAAAGACAGGCTTGGGACTGAAGCTTTCTTT
TRBV30	once	TRBJ1-5	NA	CAWTPQGDQPQHF	TGTGCCTGGACCCCACAGGGTGATCAGCCCCAGCATTTT
TRBV6-6	NA	TRBJ1-1	NA	CASTWGLTTEAFF	TGTGCCAGCACCTGGGGCCTTACCACTGAAGCTTTCTTT
TRBV6-6	NA	TRBJ2-7	TRBD1	CASSRDSNYEQYF	TGTGCCAGCAGTAGGGACAGTAACTACGAGCAGTACTTC
TRBV7-9	NA	TRBJ1-1	TRBD1	CASCLLGQGGMNTEAFF	TGTGCCAGCTGCTTGTTGGGACAGGGCGGGATGAACACTGAAGCTTTCTTT
TRBV6-4	few	TRBJ2-3	TRBD2	CASSVRAGGPDTQYF	TGTGCCAGCAGTGTGAGGGCGGGGGGGCCAGATACGCAGTATTTT
TRBV4-1	NA	TRBJ2-3	TRBD1	CASSQTTGTGRDTQYF	TGCGCCAGCAGCCAAACCACCGGGACAGGGAGGGATACGCAGTATTTT
TRBV2	NA	TRBJ1-1	NA	CASSSRDILVAFF	TGTGCCAGCTCTAGCCGGGACATTCTTGTGGCTTTCTTT
TRBV5-6	NA	TRBJ2-5	TRBD2	CASSFPLAGGQETQYF	TGTGCCAGCAGCTTCCCGCTAGCGGGGGGACAAGAGACCCAGTACTTC
TRBV7-9	NA	TRBJ2-7	TRBD1	CSSSADGTAISYEQYF	TGTTCCAGCAGCGCAGACGGGACAGCTATCTCCTACGAGCAGTACTTC
TRBV6-5	NA	TRBJ1-2	TRBD1	CASSRTGAGGYTF	TGTGCCAGCAGCAGGACAGGGGCGGGTGGCTACACCTTC
TRBV7-2	NA	TRBJ2-7	NA	CASSLGAGRDEQYF	TGTGCCAGCAGCTTAGGTGCGGGGCGGGACGAGCAGTACTTC
TRBV27	NA	TRBJ2-2	NA	CASSLSAGYTGELFF	TGTGCCAGCAGTTTATCGGCGGGGTATACCGGGGAGCTGTTTTTT
TRBV11-2	NA	TRBJ1-2	TRBD1	CASTLLDRATSYGYTF	TGTGCCAGCACCCTACTCGACAGGGCAACTTCCTATGGCTACACCTTC
TRBV7-4	once	TRBJ1-4	TRBD1	CASSLAPRTGGDEKLFF	TGTGCCAGCAGCTTAGCCCCCAGGACAGGGGGGGATGAAAAACTGTTTTTT
TRBV6-6	few	TRBJ1-4	NA	CATGGLSTNEKLFF	TGTGCCACCGGGGGACTCTCGACTAATGAAAAACTGTTTTTT
TRBV4-1	NA	TRBJ2-5	NA	CASSQPTGFETQYF	TGCGCCAGCAGCCAGCCCACAGGGTTCGAGACCCAGTACTTC
TRBV7-9	NA	TRBJ1-1	NA	CASSLAQGRDTEAFF	TGTGCCAGCAGCTTAGCGCAGGGGAGGGACACTGAAGCTTTCTTT
TRBV7-9	NA	TRBJ2-7	NA	CASKSGFRYEQYF	TGTGCCAGCAAGTCGGGGTTCCGTTACGAGCAGTACTTC
TRBV9	NA	TRBJ2-7	NA	CASSVGAVLGEQYF	TGTGCCAGCAGCGTAGGAGCGGTTCTTGGAGAGCAGTACTTC